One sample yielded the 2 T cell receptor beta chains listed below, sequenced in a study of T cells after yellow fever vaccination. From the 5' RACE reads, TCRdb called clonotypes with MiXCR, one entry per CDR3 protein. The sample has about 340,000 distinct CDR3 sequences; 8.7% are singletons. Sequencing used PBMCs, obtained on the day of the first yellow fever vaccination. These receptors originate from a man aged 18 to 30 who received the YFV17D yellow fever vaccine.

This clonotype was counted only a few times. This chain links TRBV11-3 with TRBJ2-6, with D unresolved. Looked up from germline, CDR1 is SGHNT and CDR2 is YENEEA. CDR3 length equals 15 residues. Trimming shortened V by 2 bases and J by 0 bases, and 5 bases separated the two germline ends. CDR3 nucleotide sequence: TGTGCCAGCAGCTTACTGATCTCTGGGGCCAACGTCCTGACTTTC. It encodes CASSLLISGANVLTF.

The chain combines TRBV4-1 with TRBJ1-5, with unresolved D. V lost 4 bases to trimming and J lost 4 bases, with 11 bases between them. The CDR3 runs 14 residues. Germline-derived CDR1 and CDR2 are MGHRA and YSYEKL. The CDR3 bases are TGCGCCAGCAGCCGTATGCAAGAAAATCAGCCCCAGCATTTT. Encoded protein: CASSRMQENQPQHF.